This T cell receptor (beta chain) was sequenced during a study of regulatory T cells in long-lasting Graves disease. The overall study: The study enrolled newly diagnosed Graves' patients on antithyroid drugs under 3 months. Findings of the study overall: What was studied was peripheral blood only, and not thyroid tissue.

Sequencing libraries for TCR beta were prepared with iRepertoire HTBI primers and Arm-PCR of CDR3 regions. TCRdb re-derived calls from the multiplex PCR reads in MiXCR, one entry per CDR3 protein. The sample lists approximately 400,000 distinct CDR3 sequences, approximately 10% occurring once. Time point indicated: newly diagnosed GD, antithyroid drugs for less than 3 months. Researchers made the TCR library from RNA that was extracted from PBMCs. This clonotype was detected a few times. Antigen specificity is unknown. This sample also appeared in a second study, on T cells in Graves' hyperthyroidism and ophthalmopathy. Turning to that study: Participants, patients aged 18 to 65, had newly diagnosed hyperthyroidism with a duration under 2 months. Most clonotypes expanded in the thyroid (above 0.001) were also present in blood.

The material was peripheral blood mononuclear cells (PBMCs), obtained at new diagnosis, from a patient treated with antithyroid drugs. This TCR was sampled from a woman aged 18 to 35 with Graves disease.

The chain's CDR3 is CASSRSGWIRGSSSYNSPLHF. In nucleotides, the CDR3 is TGTGCCAGCAGCCGATCAGGGTGGATCCGCGGGTCGAGCTCCTATAATTCACCCCTCCACTTT. The chain employs TRBV5-5 and TRBJ1-6, with D perhaps TRBD1 (5 bases). V shed 4 bases and J shed 0 bases, with 26 bases lying between them. The CDR3 length is 21 residues. CDR1 and CDR2 from the germline V gene are SGHKS and YYEKEE (reference sequence). Full variable domain (rest looked up from reference TRBV5-5 and TRBJ1-6): DAGVTQSPTHLIKTRGQQVTLRCSPISGHKSVSWYQQVLGQGPQFIFQYYEKEERGRGNFPDRFSARQFPNYSSELNVNALLLGDSALYLCASSRSGWIRGSSSYNSPLHFGNGTRLTVT.